The 8 T cell receptor beta chains below all came from one sample that was sequenced in a study of CD8+ T cells in alopecia areata. RNA extraction was followed by reverse transcription into cDNA, which acted as the sequencing template. TCRdb keeps only in-frame clones here, not all; method: immunoSEQ multiplex PCR. Of 150,000 to 200,000 clones in the sample, 55% were seen once. The sample comprised CD4+ T cells sorted from blood. These receptors all come from a human donor in good health.

This clone was detected a few times. The V gene is TRBV7-2, the J gene TRBJ1-5, with 9 bases aligning to TRBD1. CDR1 and CDR2 (germline): SGHTA, FQGNSA. V dropped 3 bases and J dropped 6; count of bases not matched to a gene: 6. The CDR3 consists of 15 residues. CDR3 protein: CASSFTGQGLQPQHF. CDR3 nucleotides: TGTGCCAGCAGCTTCACGGGACAGGGTCTTCAGCCCCAGCATTTT.

The gene calls are TRBV29-1 and TRBJ2-2; D call uncertain. This CDR3 region has 13 residues. CDR1 and CDR2 from the germline V gene are SQVTM and ANQGSEA. Trimming removed 6 bases from V and 4 bases from J, with 12 bases in between. For the CDR3, the DNA is TGCAGCGTCCGCCCCCACCCCACCGGGGAGCTGTTTTTT. It translates to CSVRPHPTGELFF.

V usage is TRBV5-1 and J usage is TRBJ1-2, with D possibly matching TRBD1 (5 bases). The CDR3 extends over 15 amino acids. Trimming pared 0 bases from V and 4 bases from J, leaving 13 bases between. Germline-derived CDR1 and CDR2 are SGHRS and YFSETQ. In DNA, the CDR3 is TGCGCCAGCAGCTTGGGGGGGTTCTCCGGCTATGGCTACACCTTC. Its protein product is CASSLGGFSGYGYTF.

This clone was detected a few times. The rearrangement joins TRBV29-1 to TRBJ1-5, with TRBD1 identical over 10 bases. The CDR3 is 14 amino acids. With 7 bases clipped from V and 2 bases from J, the junction kept 5 bases outside the gene matches. CDR1 SQVTM and CDR2 ANQGSEA come from the germline V gene. The CDR3 protein is CSASGQGGNQPQHF. Here the CDR3 DNA reads TGCAGCGCCTCTGGACAGGGGGGCAATCAGCCCCAGCATTTT.

CDR3 sequence: CASSVGGKNTEAFF. The CDR3 nucleotides are TGTGCCAGCAGCGTAGGGGGAAAGAACACTGAAGCTTTCTTT. J is TRBJ1-1 and V is TRBV9; D is unclear. CDR1 and CDR2 (germline): SGDLS, YYNGEE. V shed 0 bases and J shed 1 base, with 7 bases lying between them. The CDR3 sequence is 14 residues long.

The V call is TRBV28, the J call TRBJ1-1; 7 nucleotides match TRBD1. CDR1 and CDR2 from the germline V gene are MDHEN and SYDVKM. V dropped 6 bases and J dropped 4; count of bases not matched to a gene: 5. The CDR3 has 13 amino acids. DNA for the CDR3: TGTGCCAGCAGATATCAGGGGGGCACTGAAGCTTTCTTT. Its protein product is CASRYQGGTEAFF.

This clone was seen just once. This rearrangement joins TRBV30 to TRBJ1-1; 8 bases align to TRBD1. V shed 0 bases and J 4 bases; nucleotides not matched to a gene: 4. Germline CDR1 reads GTSNPN; CDR2 reads SVGIG (reference sequence). This CDR3 contains 14 residues. The CDR3 DNA reads TGTGCCTGGAGTGTAATGACAGGGGTCACTGAAGCTTTCTTT. This gives the protein CAWSVMTGVTEAFF. Based on the CDR3 plus reference TRBV30 and TRBJ1-1, the full variable domain is SQTIHQWPATLVQPVGSPLSLECTVEGTSNPNLYWYRQAAGRGLQLLFYSVGIGQISSEVPQNLSASRPQDRQFILSSKKLLLSDSGFYLCAWSVMTGVTEAFFGQGTRLTVV.

This clone was counted only a few times. The V gene is TRBV5-1, the J gene TRBJ2-5, with D possibly TRBD1 on 6 matching bases. This CDR3 has 19 residues. The ends were cut back, 1 base at V and 4 bases at J, with 26 bases in the middle. The germline CDR1 and CDR2 sequences are SGHRS and YFSETQ. The CDR3, as DNA: TGCGCCAGCAGCTTGTCGAGGGACAAGGACAAGCGCTTGGCAGAGACCCAGTACTTC. This translates into CASSLSRDKDKRLAETQYF.